A selection of T cell receptor beta chains follows, all from one sample in a study of early T cells in non-severe SARS-CoV-2 infection. TCRdb passed the 5' RACE reads through MiXCR, listing each CDR3 protein once. The sample lists approximately 99,000 distinct CDR3 sequences, about 12% occurring once. The source material was whole blood. The receptors originated from an adult who was a healthcare worker with PCR-confirmed SARS-CoV-2 infection or an uninfected control (not recorded which). The CDR3 runs from the conserved cysteine through the conserved F or W. The D gene is left open where the match is weak. Not every row has a clone size; where given, it reads once, few, many or a size class.

V	size	J	D	CDR3	DNA
TRBV28	many	TRBJ1-2	.	CASSSINYGYTF	TGTGCCAGCAGTTCCATTAACTATGGCTACACCTTC
TRBV5-1	once	TRBJ2-1	.	CASSGDLLSSYNEQFF	TGCGCCAGCAGCGGGGACTTACTAAGCTCCTACAATGAGCAGTTCTTC
TRBV20-1	few	TRBJ2-3	TRBD2	CSARDLKRGVNTDTQYF	TGCAGTGCTAGAGATCTAAAGCGGGGGGTCAACACAGATACGCAGTATTTT
TRBV6-1	.	TRBJ1-6	.	CASSEGSKRNSPLHF	TGTGCCAGCAGTGAAGGTAGTAAGAGGAATTCACCCCTCCACTTT
TRBV28	many	TRBJ2-5	.	CASSLRRNQETQYF	TGTGCCAGCAGTTTACGGCGGAACCAAGAGACCCAGTACTTC
TRBV12-3/TRBV12-4	few	TRBJ2-3	.	CASRPIAHKPHPTDTQYF	TGTGCCAGCAGGCCGATAGCCCATAAGCCTCACCCCACAGATACGCAGTATTTT
TRBV10-3	.	TRBJ1-3	.	CAISESTGSRSFFSGNTIYF	TGTGCCATCAGTGAGTCGACCGGGAGCAGAAGCTTTTTCTCTGGAAACACCATATATTTT
TRBV6-5	many	TRBJ1-5	TRBD1	CASSLRQGYNQPQHF	TGTGCCAGCAGTCTCAGACAGGGATACAATCAGCCCCAGCATTTT
TRBV9	.	TRBJ1-5	.	CASSVGAGAQPQHF	TGTGCCAGCAGCGTAGGAGCAGGGGCTCAGCCCCAGCATTTT
TRBV27	.	TRBJ2-4	.	CNIAKNIQYF	TGTAACATAGCCAAAAACATTCAGTACTTC
TRBV2	.	TRBJ2-7	.	CASSRQLYEQYF	TGTGCCAGCAGCAGGCAGCTCTACGAGCAGTACTTC
TRBV5-1	many	TRBJ2-7	.	CASSFAPSYEQYF	TGCGCCAGCAGCTTCGCCCCCTCCTACGAGCAGTACTTC
TRBV5-4	many	TRBJ2-1	TRBD2	CASRGRAYNEQFF	TGTGCCAGCCGCGGGAGGGCATACAATGAGCAGTTCTTC
TRBV2	few	TRBJ2-1	.	CASSASGTGSYNEQFF	TGTGCCAGCAGCGCTTCCGGGACTGGCTCCTACAATGAGCAGTTCTTC
TRBV15	many	TRBJ2-1	.	CATSRDPGDEQFF	TGTGCCACCAGCAGGGACCCTGGGGATGAGCAGTTCTTC
TRBV3-1	few	TRBJ2-7	TRBD2	CASSHGTSGSEQYF	TGTGCCAGCAGCCACGGGACTAGCGGGAGCGAGCAGTACTTC
TRBV29-1	.	TRBJ2-1	TRBD2	CSHPTGGNEQFF	TGCAGCCACCCTACGGGAGGGAATGAGCAGTTCTTC
TRBV28	.	TRBJ1-4	.	CASSPLTEKLFF	TGTGCCAGCAGTCCACTAACTGAAAAACTGTTTTTT
TRBV6-1	.	TRBJ2-7	TRBD1	CASSEDRGPYEQYF	TGTGCCAGCAGTGAAGACAGGGGTCCCTACGAGCAGTACTTC
TRBV2	many	TRBJ1-5	TRBD1	CASKGQGNQPQHF	TGTGCCAGCAAGGGACAGGGTAATCAGCCCCAGCATTTT
TRBV2	.	TRBJ1-3	.	CASSLYRDSGNTIYF	TGTGCCAGCAGTCTCTACAGGGACTCTGGAAACACCATATATTTT
TRBV3-1	many	TRBJ2-7	TRBD2	CASSAGLAGGPHEQYF	TGTGCCAGCAGCGCGGGACTAGCGGGGGGGCCTCACGAGCAGTACTTC
TRBV25-1	.	TRBJ1-1	.	CASSGIVGSTEAFF	TGTGCCAGCAGTGGCATTGTGGGGAGCACTGAAGCTTTCTTT
TRBV6-1	many	TRBJ2-1	TRBD2	CASSVQLAGLREQFF	TGTGCCAGCAGCGTTCAACTAGCGGGTCTGAGAGAGCAGTTCTTC
TRBV27	.	TRBJ2-5	.	CASSLYGYKWSHETQYF	TGTGCCAGCAGTTTATATGGTTATAAATGGAGCCATGAGACCCAGTACTTC
TRBV18	.	TRBJ2-2	.	CASSPFLARANTGELFF	TGTGCCAGCTCACCCTTCCTGGCGCGGGCGAACACCGGGGAGCTGTTTTTT
TRBV7-9	.	TRBJ1-2	.	CASSSYNTNTYSPGGRGYTF	TGTGCCAGCAGCTCCTACAATACTAATACTTACAGTCCCGGGGGGCGCGGCTACACCTTC
TRBV6-1	.	TRBJ1-3	.	CASAPGIFSENTIYF	TGTGCCAGCGCGCCAGGAATCTTCTCTGAAAACACCATATATTTT
TRBV4-2	few	TRBJ1-3	.	CASSQEASSGNTIYF	TGTGCCAGCAGCCAAGAAGCCAGCTCTGGAAACACCATATATTTT
TRBV29-1	.	TRBJ2-7	.	CSVEGNRVTHEQYF	TGCAGCGTTGAAGGGAACAGGGTGACCCACGAGCAGTACTTC
TRBV7-3	many	TRBJ2-5	TRBD2	CASSASGGAWETQYF	TGTGCCAGCAGCGCCAGCGGGGGGGCCTGGGAGACCCAGTACTTC
TRBV19	few	TRBJ2-1	.	CASRERGSSYNEQFF	TGTGCCAGTCGTGAACGGGGGAGCTCCTACAATGAGCAGTTCTTC
TRBV29-1	few	TRBJ2-1	.	CSFPRLHEQFF	TGCAGCTTCCCGAGGCTACATGAGCAGTTCTTC
TRBV11-2	.	TRBJ1-1	.	CASSSGVVNTEAFF	TGTGCCAGCAGCTCAGGGGTTGTTAACACTGAAGCTTTCTTT
TRBV30	.	TRBJ2-3	.	CAWSSAIGADTQYF	TGTGCCTGGAGTTCGGCTATCGGGGCAGATACGCAGTATTTT
TRBV6-6	many	TRBJ2-6	.	CASSNQGVSGANVLTF	TGTGCCAGCAGCAATCAAGGGGTCAGCGGGGCCAACGTCCTGACTTTC
TRBV3-1	many	TRBJ1-2	TRBD1	CASSRTDRVYGGYTF	TGTGCCAGCAGTCGCACCGACAGGGTATACGGGGGCTACACCTTC
TRBV5-5	.	TRBJ1-1	TRBD1	CASRRQGALNTEAFF	TGTGCCAGCAGGAGACAGGGGGCTCTAAACACTGAAGCTTTCTTT
TRBV24-1	few	TRBJ2-1	.	CATSDLARAIDEQFF	TGTGCCACCAGTGATTTGGCCAGGGCGATCGATGAGCAGTTCTTC
TRBV5-6	.	TRBJ2-3	.	CASSLDQSAGDTQYF	TGTGCCAGCAGCCTGGACCAAAGCGCGGGAGATACGCAGTATTTT
TRBV7-2	many	TRBJ1-5	TRBD1	CASSKGQGNQPQHF	TGTGCCAGCAGCAAGGGACAGGGGAATCAGCCCCAGCATTTT
TRBV11-1	many	TRBJ1-1	TRBD1	CASSYEDRAGEAFF	TGTGCCAGCAGCTACGAGGACAGGGCGGGAGAAGCTTTCTTT
TRBV19	.	TRBJ1-2	.	CASSLQRANYGYTF	TGTGCCAGTAGTCTACAGAGAGCTAACTATGGCTACACCTTC
TRBV5-4	few	TRBJ2-3	.	CASREGPSTDTQYF	TGTGCCAGTCGAGAGGGTCCCTCCACAGATACGCAGTATTTT
TRBV7-3	.	TRBJ2-2	.	CASSSTRGANTGELFF	TGTGCCAGCAGCTCCACTAGGGGGGCGAACACCGGGGAGCTGTTTTTT
TRBV3-1	.	TRBJ1-5	.	CASTLGWPQHF	TGTGCCAGCACCCTCGGTTGGCCCCAGCATTTT
TRBV29-1	medium-sized	TRBJ2-3	.	CSVEADTDTQYF	TGCAGCGTTGAGGCGGACACAGATACGCAGTATTTT
TRBV7-6	.	TRBJ2-7	.	CASSPPGATLGEQYF	TGTGCCAGCAGCCCCCCGGGCGCTACCTTAGGGGAGCAGTACTTC
TRBV6-5	few	TRBJ2-2	TRBD1	CASSPPLGTGGTPGELFF	TGTGCCAGCAGTCCTCCCCTCGGAACAGGGGGGACACCCGGGGAGCTGTTTTTT
TRBV7-9	many	TRBJ1-4	TRBD1	CATDTGAVVSGKLFF	TGTGCCACCGACACAGGGGCGGTGGTTTCGGGAAAACTGTTTTTT
TRBV28	few	TRBJ1-1	.	CASGDLGTEAFF	TGTGCCAGCGGTGACCTGGGGACTGAAGCTTTCTTT
TRBV5-1	.	TRBJ1-1	TRBD1	CASSLGPLTGGGMNEAFF	TGCGCCAGCAGCTTGGGCCCCCTGACAGGGGGAGGAATGAATGAAGCTTTCTTT
TRBV20-1	.	TRBJ1-1	.	CSARAGTRGVLGTEAFF	TGCAGTGCTAGAGCCGGGACCCGTGGGGTCTTGGGCACTGAAGCTTTCTTT